Each of the 14 T cell receptor beta chains below was sequenced from the same sample in a study of T-cell reconstitution after alpha-beta-depleted transplantation in children. Using unique molecular identifiers, the investigators prepared the TCRbeta library. TCRdb re-called the PCR reads with MiXCR, one entry per CDR3 protein. The profile shows around 680,000 distinct CDR3 sequences, roughly 17% of them singletons. Material: PBMCs from the stem cell graft donor, obtained from the stem cell graft. These receptors came from a human donor who donated a stem cell graft to a child with acute myeloid leukemia.

The chain recombines TRBV6-1 with TRBJ1-1; no clear D gene. Germline lookup yields CDR1 MNHNS and CDR2 SASEGT. V lost 6 bases to trimming and J lost 2 bases, with 10 bases between them. The CDR3 runs to 13 residues. The CDR3: CASRGPGNTEAFF. CDR3 nucleotides: TGTGCCAGCAGGGGCCCCGGAAACACTGAAGCTTTCTTT.

This clonotype was detected many times. The chain uses TRBV7-9 and TRBJ1-2; 7 bases match TRBD1. The CDR3 is 12 amino acids. Trimming at V came to 4 bases and at J to 7 bases, leaving 3 bases not matched to a gene. Per germline, CDR1 SEHNR and CDR2 FQNEAQ (reference sequence). The CDR3 DNA reads TGTGCCAGCAGCTGGAGGGACAGTGGCTACACCTTC. The encoded protein is CASSWRDSGYTF.

The V gene is TRBV5-5, the J gene TRBJ1-2; TRBD1 is a possible D gene (5 bases). Per the germline V gene, CDR1 is SGHKS and CDR2 is YYEKEE (reference sequence). This CDR3 spans 15 amino acids. Trimming took 4 bases from V and 3 from J, leaving 16 bases between them. The CDR3 loop reads CASSVARDRYYGYTF. The CDR3 DNA reads TGTGCCAGCAGCGTGGCCCGGGACCGATACTATGGCTACACCTTC.

This clonotype was recorded at least ten times. CDR3 protein: CASSLGTSGARNSPLHF. In nucleotides, the CDR3 is TGTGCCAGCAGCTTAGGTACTTCGGGGGCGCGTAATTCACCCCTCCACTTT. The chain carries TRBV7-2 and TRBJ1-6; the D gene is possibly TRBD1 (6 bases). The CDR3 spans 17 residues. V gave up 1 base and J gave up 6 bases, with 16 bases separating them. Germline V CDR1 and CDR2: SGHTA, FQGNSA.

In its sample, this clonotype was seen once. The V and J genes are TRBV19 and TRBJ1-1, with no clear D. V was shortened by 4 bases and J by 4 bases, with 7 bases between the two germline ends. Germline V gene sequence: CDR1 LNHDA, CDR2 SQIVND (reference sequence). This CDR3 comprises 12 residues. The DNA for the CDR3 is TGTGCCAGTAGTAACGGGGTCACTGAAGCTTTCTTT. Residues: CASSNGVTEAFF.

This clonotype was picked up many times. The chain combines TRBV5-1 with TRBJ2-3, with D unclear. The germline V gene encodes CDR1 SGHRS and CDR2 YFSETQ. The CDR3 has 14 residues. Trimming stripped 0 bases from V and 6 bases from J, with 11 bases between. The CDR3: CASSLGHQVDTQYF. The CDR3 DNA sequence: TGCGCCAGCAGCTTGGGACACCAAGTTGATACGCAGTATTTT.

This clonotype was detected a few times. This chain joins TRBV24-1 and TRBJ2-5; D might be TRBD1 (6 bases). V gave up 1 base and J gave up 4 bases, with 15 bases separating them. Germline CDR1 KGHDR, CDR2 SFDVKD. The CDR3 length is 16 residues. CDR3 protein: CATSDFDRGGRETQYF. In nucleotides, the CDR3 is TGTGCCACCAGTGATTTCGACAGAGGGGGTAGAGAGACCCAGTACTTC.

This clonotype was recorded many times. This chain links TRBV10-3 with TRBJ1-4; no definite D call. CDR1 and CDR2 from the germline V gene are ENHRY and SYGVKD. The V gene lost 3 bases and the J gene lost 3 bases, with 14 bases spanning the gap. The CDR3 loop spans 16 amino acids. CDR3 sequence reads: CAISDVQAAPNEKLFF. The CDR3 DNA sequence: TGTGCCATCAGTGATGTTCAGGCAGCTCCTAATGAAAAACTGTTTTTT.

This clonotype has more than one count but fewer than ten. The rearrangement joins TRBV5-1 to TRBJ2-3, with a possible D match to TRBD1 (6 bases). This CDR3 has 13 residues. Trimming removed 10 bases at V and 2 bases at J, with 14 bases between. Germline V CDR1 and CDR2: SGHRS, YFSETQ. The CDR3 bases are TGCGCCGGATCGGCAGGGGTCACAGATACGCAGTATTTT. It translates to CAGSAGVTDTQYF.

Only a few counts were recorded for this clonotype. The chain uses TRBV10-2 and TRBJ2-3; D call uncertain. In germline, CDR1 is WSHSY, CDR2 SAAADI. This CDR3 comprises 14 residues. Trimming took off 4 bases at V and 0 bases at J, with 8 bases between the two ends. In nucleotides, the CDR3 is TGCGCCAGCAGTGTAGTAGCTAGCACAGATACGCAGTATTTT. Its protein is CASSVVASTDTQYF.

The V and J genes are TRBV4-3 and TRBJ2-7, with D possibly being TRBD1 (5 bases). V lost 0 bases to trimming and J lost 3 bases, with 12 bases between them. Germline V gene sequence: CDR1 LGHNA, CDR2 YSLEER. CDR3 size: 15 residues. As DNA, the CDR3 is TGCGCCAGCAGCCAAGATTGGGGCCGCGACTACGAGCAGTACTTC. It specifies CASSQDWGRDYEQYF.

This clonotype was seen repeatedly, ten times or more. This chain joins TRBV4-3 and TRBJ1-3; possible D gene TRBD1, 5 bases. V dropped 1 base and J dropped 0 bases, with 7 bases sitting between them. In germline, CDR1 is LGHNA, CDR2 YSLEER. CDR3 length equals 15 residues. The DNA for the CDR3 is TGCGCCAGCAGCCAAGGAGGGACCTCTGGAAACACCATATATTTT. It is translated as CASSQGGTSGNTIYF.

This clonotype was counted ten times or more. The genes are TRBV20-1 and TRBJ2-5; 7 nucleotides agree with TRBD1. The V gene end was trimmed by 5 bases and the J gene end by 5 bases; junction bases not matched to a gene: 14. This CDR3 is built from 15 residues. Per germline, CDR1 DFQATT and CDR2 SNEGSKA (reference sequence). In DNA form, the CDR3 reads TGCAGTGCTGTAATTTCGACAGGGCTTGGGGAGACCCAGTACTTC. It specifies CSAVISTGLGETQYF.

This chain joins TRBV3-1 and TRBJ2-7; D might be TRBD1 (6 bases). Germline lookup yields CDR1 LGHDT and CDR2 YNNKEL (reference sequence). V lost 4 bases, J lost 1 base, and 11 bases lay in between. This CDR3 region has 14 residues. The CDR3 loop is CASSRDTLSYEQYV. The CDR3 DNA reads TGTGCCAGCAGCCGGGACACCTTATCCTACGAGCAGTACGTC.